This T cell receptor (beta chain) was captured in a study of control samples from healthy donors and cancer patients. CDR3 length: 14 amino acids. Trimming removed 5 bases at V and 1 base at J, with 11 bases between. Per the germline V gene, CDR1 is SGHAT and CDR2 is FQNNGV. Assay used: immunoSEQ multiplex PCR; TCRdb lists only in-frame clones, some missing. This table holds some 54,000 clones, 95% to 97% found once. The chain combines TRBV11-2 with TRBJ1-2, with D perhaps TRBD1 (5 bases). This sequence originates from a young woman in good health. Sequenced sample: blood. CDR3 in amino acids: CASSPYGGNYGYTF. In DNA form, the CDR3 reads TGTGCCAGCAGCCCCTATGGGGGTAACTATGGCTACACCTTC.